What follows describes a single TCR beta chain. Antigen unknown. The CDR3 runs 15 residues. V lost 2 bases to trimming and J lost 1 base, with 8 bases between them. Germline V gene data show CDR1 as MNHEY and CDR2 as SMNVEV (reference sequence). The sample belongs to a study of persistence of HIV-infected CD4 T cells. Overlapping HIV-1 Gag 15-mer peptides at approximately 1 ug per peptide per mL were used. Sorting of responding CD4+ T cells relied on upregulated CD40 ligand together with CD69. General study findings and limits: The rare CMV-responding cells with HIV-1 proviruses were not separately TCR-sequenced.

The immunoSEQ assay was version 4, run in survey mode. Profiling relied on immunoSEQ multiplex PCR, and the TCRdb table lists in-frame clones only, not all of them. This table has some 13,000 clones, approximately 68% appearing once. Sequences were derived from CD4+ T cells sorted from PBMCs after roughly 17-hour stimulation, sampled from a patient who received antiretroviral therapy. V gene TRBV27 combines with J gene TRBJ2-2; no reliable D call. The clonotype comes from an adult man with HIV who was CMV-seropositive. The CDR3 reads CASSLQTGNTGELFF. The CDR3 DNA is TGTGCCAGCAGTTTACAGACGGGGAACACCGGGGAGCTGTTTTTT.